The 6 T cell receptor beta chains listed next were all sequenced from one sample in a study of T cell repertoires in cytomegalovirus infection. TCRdb reprocessed the reads via MiXCR and lists one record per CDR3 protein. The repertoire includes approximately 1,000,000 distinct CDR3 sequences, more than 25% of them detected once, and 11% to 15% sits in the top ten. These receptors have no identified antigens. The source material was cultured CD8+ T cells from PBMCs, sampled from culture after CMV antigen stimulation. The receptors stem from a human donor in good health (CMV status not recorded). Some clones in this sample may be carry-over from other donors' samples.

This clonotype was picked up a small number of times. The chain recombines TRBV6-1 with TRBJ1-5; D might be TRBD1 (5 bases). The CDR3 extends over 13 amino acids. V lost 7 bases to trimming and J lost 2 bases, with 9 bases between them. Germline V gives CDR1 MNHNS, CDR2 SASEGT. The CDR3 DNA follows: TGTGCCAGCATTGGGGCGGGCAATCAGCCCCAGCATTTT. The encoded protein is CASIGAGNQPQHF.

The genes are TRBV27 and TRBJ1-2, with a weak D call TRBD1 (5 bases). V shed 4 bases and J shed 8 bases, with 14 bases lying between them. CDR1 and CDR2 (germline): MNHEY, SMNVEV (reference sequence). The CDR3 totals 13 residues. Written as DNA, the CDR3 is TGTGCCAGCAGTTGGGCGCGGGGCTCCGGCTACACCTTC. Protein: CASSWARGSGYTF.

The chain employs TRBV6-1 and TRBJ2-5; unclear D gene. Deletions cut 8 bases from V and 3 bases from J, with 13 bases between. Germline-derived CDR1 and CDR2 are MNHNS and SASEGT. This CDR3 contains 13 residues. This CDR3 is CASASTPKETQYF. CDR3 coding DNA: TGTGCCAGCGCCAGCACCCCAAAAGAGACCCAGTACTTC.

This chain uses TRBV20-1 with TRBJ2-2; the D gene could be TRBD1 or TRBD2 (5 bases each). The V end lost 0 bases, the J end lost 5 bases, and 13 bases lay between the germline ends. Per germline, CDR1 DFQATT and CDR2 SNEGSKA (reference sequence). CDR3 size: 15 residues. CDR3 coding DNA: TGCAGTGCTAGAGATCCAGACGGGGCAACCGGGGAGCTGTTTTTT. Protein sequence: CSARDPDGATGELFF.

This rearrangement joins TRBV15 to TRBJ1-5, with D maybe TRBD1 (5 bases). V dropped 0 bases and J dropped 0 bases, with 18 bases sitting between them. CDR3 length: 19 residues. CDR1 and CDR2 from the germline V gene are LNHNV and YYDKDF (reference sequence). CDR3 sequence (DNA): TGTGCCACCAGCAGAGATAGAGGAGCAGGGTGGGTTAGCAATCAGCCCCAGCATTTT. Translation: CATSRDRGAGWVSNQPQHF.

This clonotype was counted many times. The V and J genes are TRBV7-2 and TRBJ2-7; 14 positions agree with TRBD2. Trimming took 4 bases from V and 3 from J; bases not matched to a gene: 2. Germline V gene data show CDR1 as SGHTA and CDR2 as FQGNSA. This CDR3 is built from 15 residues. CDR3 nucleotide sequence: TGTGCCAGCAGCTGGACTAGCGGGGGGCACTACGAGCAGTACGTC. Encoded protein: CASSWTSGGHYEQYV.